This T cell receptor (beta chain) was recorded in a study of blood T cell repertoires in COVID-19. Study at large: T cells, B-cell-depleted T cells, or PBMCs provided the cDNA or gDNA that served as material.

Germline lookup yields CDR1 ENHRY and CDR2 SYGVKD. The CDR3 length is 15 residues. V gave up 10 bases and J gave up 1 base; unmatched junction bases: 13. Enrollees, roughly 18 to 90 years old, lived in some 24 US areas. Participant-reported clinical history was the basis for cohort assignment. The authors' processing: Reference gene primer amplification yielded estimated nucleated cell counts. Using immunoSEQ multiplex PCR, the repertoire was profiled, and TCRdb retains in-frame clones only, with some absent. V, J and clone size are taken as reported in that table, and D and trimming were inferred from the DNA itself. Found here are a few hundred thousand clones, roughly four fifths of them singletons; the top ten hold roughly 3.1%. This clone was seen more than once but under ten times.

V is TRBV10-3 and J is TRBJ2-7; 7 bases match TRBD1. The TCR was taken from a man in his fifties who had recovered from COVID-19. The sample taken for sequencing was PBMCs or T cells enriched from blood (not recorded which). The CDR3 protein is CATVGSRTGSYEQYF. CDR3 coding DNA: TGTGCCACCGTAGGGAGTCGGACAGGATCCTACGAGCAGTACTTC.